Each of the 30 T cell receptor beta chains below was sequenced from the same sample in a study of blood T cell repertoires in COVID-19. Here immunoSEQ multiplex PCR was the method, and the copy in TCRdb shows in-frame clones only, minus some. This table holds some 100,000 clones, more than 75% found once. Sequenced material: peripheral blood. The source is a man aged 25-45 years in a cohort sampled during active COVID-19.

The chain employs TRBV29-1 and TRBJ1-2, with D possibly TRBD1 on 5 matching bases. V was clipped by 6 bases and J by 0 bases, with 14 bases between them. Germline V lookup: CDR1 SQVTM, CDR2 ANQGSEA. The CDR3 extends over 14 amino acids. CDR3 amino acids: CSVTVGGANYGYTF. DNA for the CDR3: TGCAGCGTGACCGTCGGGGGGGCTAACTATGGCTACACCTTC. Using reference TRBV29-1 and TRBJ1-2 for the parts outside the CDR3, the full variable domain is SAVISQKPSRDICQRGTSLTIQCQVDSQVTMMFWYRQQPGQSLTLIATANQGSEATYESGFVIDKFPISRPNLTFSTLTVSNMSPEDSSIYLCSVTVGGANYGYTFGSGTRLTVV.

The chain is built from TRBV5-6 and TRBJ1-2; the D gene is possibly TRBD1 (5 bases). The CDR3 loop spans 13 amino acids. Trimming took 6 bases from V and 4 from J, leaving 13 bases between them. CDR1 is SGHDT and CDR2 is YYEEEE in the germline V gene. CDR3 coding DNA: TGTGCCAGCATCCCGGGGGGGGGCTATGGCTACACCTTC. It specifies CASIPGGGYGYTF.

V usage is TRBV7-3 and J usage is TRBJ2-1; TRBD2 matches 11 bases. Losses at the gene ends were 5 bases for V and 6 bases for J; bases not matched to a gene: 9. The length of the CDR3 is 16 residues. From germline, CDR1 is SGHTA and CDR2 FQGTGA. CDR3 loop: CASSPNSGGGLNEQFF. The CDR3 DNA reads as TGTGCCAGCAGCCCCAATAGCGGGGGGGGCCTCAATGAGCAGTTCTTC. Combining the CDR3 with reference TRBV7-3 and TRBJ2-1 gives the whole variable domain GAGVSQTPSNKVTEKGKYVELRCDPISGHTALYWYRQSLGQGPEFLIYFQGTGAADDSGLPNDRFFAVRPEGSVSTLKIQRTERGDSAVYLCASSPNSGGGLNEQFFGPGTRLTVL.

V gene TRBV14 combines with J gene TRBJ2-5; 10 bases agree with TRBD2. V lost 1 base and J lost 5; bases outside the gene matches: 10. The CDR3 has 17 amino acids. Germline V CDR1 and CDR2: SGHDN, FVKESK. The CDR3 nucleotides read TGTGCCAGCAGCCAAGCTCGAACTAGCGGGGATGGGGAGACCCAGTACTTC. This sequence encodes CASSQARTSGDGETQYF.

The chain carries TRBV5-4 and TRBJ2-3; TRBD1 matches at 9 bases. Looked up from germline, CDR1 is SGHNT and CDR2 is YYREEE (reference sequence). V lost 4 bases to trimming and J lost 4 bases; unmatched junction nucleotides: 4. The CDR3 runs 14 residues. CDR3 in amino acids: CASSVDRGADTQYF. CDR3 nucleotides: TGTGCCAGCAGCGTGGACAGGGGCGCAGATACGCAGTATTTT.

V gene TRBV14 combines with J gene TRBJ2-5; D is perhaps TRBD2 (5 bases). The CDR3 is 16 amino acids. CDR1 SGHDN and CDR2 FVKESK come from the germline V gene. V gave up 1 base and J gave up 9 bases, with 21 bases separating them. The CDR3 loop reads CASSQGFLDSRRPQYF. The CDR3 bases are TGTGCCAGCAGCCAAGGTTTTTTGGATAGTAGGAGGCCCCAGTACTTC.

A single count supports this clone. The rearrangement links TRBV7-2 to TRBJ2-1, with D hard to call. The CDR3 has 15 residues. Germline lookup yields CDR1 SGHTA and CDR2 FQGNSA. Trimming took off 1 base at V and 3 bases at J, with 10 bases between the two ends. The CDR3 DNA reads as TGTGCCAGCAGCTTAGTCAGTCTGATCTACAATGAGCAGTTCTTC. Amino acid sequence: CASSLVSLIYNEQFF. The full variable domain, rest sourced from reference TRBV7-2 and TRBJ2-1, is GAGVSQSPSNKVTEKGKDVELRCDPISGHTALYWYRQSLGQGLEFLIYFQGNSAPDKSGLPSDRFSAERTGGSVSTLTIQRTQQEDSAVYLCASSLVSLIYNEQFFGPGTRLTVL.

The chain recombines TRBV5-1 with TRBJ2-1; the match to TRBD2 covers 7 bases. The CDR3 consists of 14 residues. Germline-derived CDR1 and CDR2 are SGHRS and YFSETQ. With 5 bases clipped from V and 3 bases from J, the junction kept 5 bases outside the gene matches. The CDR3 loop is CASSPGLNYNEQFF. DNA of the CDR3: TGCGCCAGCAGTCCGGGACTAAACTACAATGAGCAGTTCTTC.

The V and J genes are TRBV7-8 and TRBJ2-1; 10 bases align to TRBD2. The V gene end was trimmed by 0 bases and the J gene end by 5 bases; junction bases not matched to a gene: 1. CDR1 and CDR2 (germline): SGHVS, FQNEAQ. This CDR3 spans 15 amino acids. The CDR3 spells CASSLALAGDNEQFF. In DNA form, the CDR3 reads TGTGCCAGCAGCTTAGCCCTAGCGGGGGACAATGAGCAGTTCTTC.

The rearrangement uses TRBV2 and TRBJ1-2, with TRBD1 matching over 7 bases. The V segment lost 6 bases and the J segment 2 bases; nucleotides outside the gene matches: 6. Germline CDR1 is SNHLY and CDR2 is FYNNEI. This CDR3 has 14 residues. The CDR3 loop reads CASRRGTANYGYTF. For the CDR3, the DNA is TGTGCCAGCAGAAGAGGGACAGCGAACTATGGCTACACCTTC.

This chain connects TRBV6-5 to TRBJ1-6; no definite D call. The CDR3 has 12 amino acids. Trimming left V 6 bases short and J 7 bases short, with 7 bases between. Germline V gene lookup returns CDR1 MNHEY and CDR2 SVGAGI. The CDR3 DNA follows: TGTGCCAGCAGGAGCGGAAATTCACCCCTCCACTTT. Translating gives CASRSGNSPLHF.

Here the CDR3 DNA reads TGTGCCAGCTCGCCCGGTCGGGATCCCTACGAGCAGTACTTC. Encoded protein: CASSPGRDPYEQYF. This chain uses TRBV18 with TRBJ2-7; possible D gene TRBD2, 5 bases. Trimming stripped 6 bases from V and 2 bases from J, with 14 bases between. The CDR3 consists of 14 residues. Germline V lookup: CDR1 KGHSH, CDR2 LQKENI.

The J gene is TRBJ2-1, the V gene TRBV18; D ambiguous. Germline assignment: CDR1 KGHSH and CDR2 LQKENI. V was cut by 3 bases and J by 0 bases, with 15 bases left in between. This CDR3 has 17 amino acids. The CDR3 nucleotides read TGTGCCAGCTCACCTTTATCGCCGCCCAGCTCCTACAATGAGCAGTTCTTC. Translating gives CASSPLSPPSSYNEQFF.

V usage is TRBV7-2 and J usage is TRBJ2-1; no firm D call. Germline V CDR1 and CDR2: SGHTA, FQGNSA. This CDR3 has 13 residues. Trimming took off 2 bases at V and 5 bases at J, with 7 bases between the two ends. The CDR3, as DNA: TGTGCCAGCAGCTTATCCGTAGACAATGAGCAGTTCTTC. Residues: CASSLSVDNEQFF.

The chain uses TRBV5-1 and TRBJ2-3; tentative D call: TRBD1 (6 bases). The ends were cut back, 3 bases at V and 0 bases at J, with 14 bases in the middle. The CDR3 extends over 16 amino acids. Germline V CDR1 and CDR2: SGHRS, YFSETQ. Written as DNA, the CDR3 is TGCGCCAGCAGCTGGGGACCGAGGGGGAGCACAGATACGCAGTATTTT. Translating it yields CASSWGPRGSTDTQYF.

This clone has a handful of counts. The chain recombines TRBV2 with TRBJ1-5, with 11 bases identical to TRBD1. V lost 6 bases to trimming and J lost 11 bases; unmatched junction nucleotides: 9. CDR1 SNHLY and CDR2 FYNNEI come from the germline V gene. The CDR3 is made up of 14 amino acids. The CDR3 DNA follows: TGTGCCAGCAGCGGACAGGGGGCCGGTCGGACCCAGCATTTT. It is translated as CASSGQGAGRTQHF. Supplemented by reference TRBV2 and TRBJ1-5, the full variable domain reads EPEVTQTPSHQVTQMGQEVILRCVPISNHLYFYWYRQILGQKVEFLVSFYNNEISEKSEIFDDQFSVERPDGSNFTLKIRSTKLEDSAMYFCASSGQGAGRTQHFGDGTRLSIL.

This chain joins TRBV3-1 (or the pseudogene TRBV3-2) and TRBJ1-1; D gene ambiguous. V was pared by 1 base and J by 10 bases, with 22 bases between. The germline V gene has CDR1 LGHDT and CDR2 YNNKEL (reference sequence). This CDR3 spans 16 amino acids. This CDR3 reads CASSQGSGRASTRAFF. CDR3 DNA: TGTGCCAGCAGCCAAGGGTCCGGGAGGGCAAGTACGCGAGCTTTCTTT.

The V call is TRBV18, the J call TRBJ2-5; TRBD2 agrees at 8 bases. The germline CDR1 and CDR2 sequences are KGHSH and LQKENI. With V trimmed by 1 base and J by 5 bases, 3 bases remained unmatched. CDR3 size: 14 residues. The DNA of the CDR3 is TGTGCCAGCTCACCACGGACTAGCTCTGAGACCCAGTACTTC. Its protein is CASSPRTSSETQYF.

The chain combines TRBV5-1 with TRBJ2-3, with TRBD2 matching 9 bases. V shed 5 bases, J shed 0 bases, and the junction held 7 bases outside the gene matches. The germline V gene encodes CDR1 SGHRS and CDR2 YFSETQ. The CDR3 extends over 16 amino acids. DNA for the CDR3: TGCGCCAGCAGTAGCGGGGGTCAACTTAGCACAGATACGCAGTATTTT. Encoded protein: CASSSGGQLSTDTQYF. The full variable domain, its missing parts supplied by reference TRBV5-1 and TRBJ2-3, is KAGVTQTPRYLIKTRGQQVTLSCSPISGHRSVSWYQQTPGQGLQFLFEYFSETQRNKGNFPGRFSGRQFSNSRSEMNVSTLELGDSALYLCASSSGGQLSTDTQYFGPGTRLTVL.

The chain is built from TRBV12-3 or TRBV12-4 and TRBJ2-2; 7 bases map to TRBD2. This CDR3 has 13 residues. Unmatched junction bases numbered 3, after V lost 6 bases and J lost 5 bases. The CDR3 bases are TGTGCCAGCAGGGGGCGGGGGACCGGGGAGCTGTTTTTT. Translation: CASRGRGTGELFF.

The chain links TRBV19 to TRBJ1-2; D gene ambiguous. CDR1 and CDR2 (germline): LNHDA, SQIVND (reference sequence). The CDR3 has 13 residues. V was shortened by 7 bases and J by 6 bases, with 15 bases between the two germline ends. CDR3 in amino acids: CASKSGSPDGYTF. The CDR3 bases are TGTGCCAGTAAATCCGGGAGCCCTGATGGCTACACCTTC.

V gene TRBV7-9 combines with J gene TRBJ2-3, with D maybe TRBD2 (6 bases). Germline-derived CDR1 and CDR2 are SEHNR and FQNEAQ (reference sequence). V was clipped by 3 bases and J by 3 bases, with 13 bases between them. The CDR3 runs to 15 residues. CDR3 amino acids: CASSFGGEGTDTQYF. The CDR3 DNA follows: TGTGCCAGCAGCTTCGGAGGGGAAGGTACAGATACGCAGTATTTT.

The chain uses TRBV29-1 and TRBJ2-3; unclear D gene. Germline assignment: CDR1 SQVTM and CDR2 ANQGSEA. Trimming took 8 bases from V and 0 from J, leaving 9 bases between them. CDR3 length: 12 amino acids. This CDR3 is CSLDTSTDTQYF. The CDR3 DNA is TGCAGCTTAGACACGAGCACAGATACGCAGTATTTT.

J is TRBJ2-7 and V is TRBV6-2 or TRBV6-3, with 7 positions matching TRBD1. With 5 bases clipped from V and 1 base from J, the junction kept 8 bases outside the gene matches. This CDR3 spans 15 amino acids. Germline V gives CDR1 MNHEY, CDR2 SVGEGT. The CDR3 DNA follows: TGTGCCAGCAGTGGGATGGGACAGATTTCCTACGAGCAGTACTTC. Its translation is CASSGMGQISYEQYF.

The rearrangement uses TRBV5-1 and TRBJ1-3, with TRBD1 identical over 7 bases. With V trimmed by 3 bases and J by 0 bases, 3 bases remained unmatched. CDR1 is SGHRS, CDR2 YFSETQ, per germline. The CDR3 loop spans 15 amino acids. The CDR3 sequence: CASSSQGVSGNTIYF. As DNA, the CDR3 is TGCGCCAGCAGCTCTCAGGGGGTCTCTGGAAACACCATATATTTT.

The genes are TRBV5-1 and TRBJ1-1; possible D gene TRBD1, 5 bases. V was cut by 4 bases and J by 6 bases, with 16 bases left in between. Germline CDR1 is SGHRS and CDR2 is YFSETQ. This CDR3 has 14 amino acids. CDR3 sequence (DNA): TGCGCCAGCAGCGGGGGGGAGCTGGGCGCTGAAGCTTTCTTT. Its translation is CASSGGELGAEAFF.

This clone was seen once. The chain combines TRBV24-1 with TRBJ2-1; no definite D call. The CDR3 consists of 15 residues. Germline values: CDR1 KGHDR, CDR2 SFDVKD. Trimming pared 4 bases from V and 4 bases from J, leaving 13 bases between. In DNA form, the CDR3 reads TGTGCCACCAGTGAGGCGGATAAGAAGTACAATGAGCAGTTCTTC. Translating gives CATSEADKKYNEQFF.

The DNA of the CDR3 is TGTGCCAGCAGTACCGGGTCGGCCGGCACAGATACGCAGTATTTT. Translating gives CASSTGSAGTDTQYF. This sequence joins TRBV2 and TRBJ2-3; no clear D. The V gene's germline CDR1 is SNHLY and CDR2 FYNNEI. This CDR3 region has 15 residues. V was clipped by 5 bases and J by 1 base, with 13 bases between them.

The V gene is TRBV29-1, the J gene TRBJ1-1, with 8 positions matching TRBD1. Germline CDR1 is SQVTM and CDR2 is ANQGSEA. The CDR3 sequence is 13 residues long. V lost 7 bases to trimming and J lost 6 bases; unmatched junction nucleotides: 10. The CDR3 DNA is TGCAGCGCGCTAGGGACAGGTGGTGCTGAAGCTTTCTTT. This gives the protein CSALGTGGAEAFF. The full variable domain, its missing parts supplied by reference TRBV29-1 and TRBJ1-1, is SAVISQKPSRDICQRGTSLTIQCQVDSQVTMMFWYRQQPGQSLTLIATANQGSEATYESGFVIDKFPISRPNLTFSTLTVSNMSPEDSSIYLCSALGTGGAEAFFGQGTRLTVV.

V and J are TRBV7-9 and TRBJ2-7; the D gene is possibly TRBD2 (6 bases). The CDR3 extends over 14 amino acids. V lost 5 bases to trimming and J lost 5 bases, with 16 bases between them. Germline V gene lookup returns CDR1 SEHNR and CDR2 FQNEAQ (reference sequence). This CDR3 reads CASSQAGPSDEQYF. The CDR3 DNA reads TGTGCCAGCAGCCAAGCGGGCCCATCGGACGAGCAGTACTTC.